This T cell receptor (beta chain) was sequenced in a study of CD8+ T cells in alopecia areata. Study conclusions and caveats: Normal scalp showed lower clonality than lesional scalp, especially alopecia totalis/universalis.

In regard to this clone: Its cognate antigen is unknown.

Sequencing relied on a cDNA template that was reverse transcribed from extracted RNA. Data came from immunoSEQ multiplex PCR; TCRdb stores just in-frame clones and leaves some out. The repertoire holds just over 150,000 clones, with less than 65% as singletons. The length of the CDR3 is 14 residues. Trimming removed 2 bases at V and 10 bases at J, with 15 bases between. The germline CDR1 and CDR2 sequences are MNHEY and SVGAGI. The chain uses TRBV6-5 and TRBJ2-1; D unclear. The receptor comes from a human donor with alopecia areata. The material sequenced was CD8+ T cells sorted from blood, taken at week 0. In DNA form, the CDR3 reads TGTGCCAGCAGTTACCCCGAGGTTGGTGGGGAGCAGTTCTTC. Amino acids: CASSYPEVGGEQFF.